The clone carrying this T cell receptor (beta chain) was detected only a few times. TCRdb reanalysed the RACE reads using MiXCR and keeps one entry per CDR3 protein. The data show 120,000 or so distinct CDR3 sequences, around 15% seen once. This CDR3 has 16 amino acids. V dropped 0 bases and J dropped 0 bases, with 9 bases sitting between them. Germline V CDR1 and CDR2: SGHTA, FQGNSA. The sample belongs to a study of human T cells and chemical hapten exposure. Study details: A mostly female patient group had alopecia areata, totalis or universalis.

Time point: patch test 1, 2 weeks after DPC sensitization. Specified treatment: therapeutic diphenylcyclopropenone sensitization with weekly scalp DPC. Specimen: whole blood, collected in connection with sensitization to the hapten diphenylcyclopropenone (DPC). The V and J genes are TRBV7-2 and TRBJ2-4; D gene uncertain. This receptor was identified in a man between 18 and 35 years old with alopecia areata. Some clones in this sample may be carry-over from other donors' samples. In DNA form, the CDR3 reads TGTGCCAGCAGCTTAGCGGGTTCTCTAGCCAAAAACATTCAGTACTTC. Protein product: CASSLAGSLAKNIQYF.